The 25 T cell receptor beta chains in this list originate from one sample, sequenced in a study of Graves' ophthalmopathy and Graves' hyperthyroidism (dated by TCRdb to the late 2010s). Sequencer: Illumina HiSeq 2000. For repertoire sequencing, TCR beta CDR3 regions were amplified from RNA transcripts. A first-round RT-PCR used HTBI primers with the Qiagen OneStep RT-PCR kit, followed by a second-round multiplex PCR, size selection and purification. The raw public data were reprocessed by TCRdb itself: fastp quality trimming at Q25, MiXCR clonotype calling, in-frame beta chains only. Rows are unified per CDR3 protein, each entry keeping the most common DNA and genes. The table for this sample lists over 650,000 distinct CDR3 sequences; more than 40% of them were counted only once. The ten largest clones add up to over 2.5% of the sample. Sequencing was done on a sample of peripheral blood. The source of these receptors is an adult man with Graves' ophthalmopathy.

As concerns this clonotype: Germline and junction disagree at one end, which may indicate a read error. The genes are TRBV10-3 and TRBJ1-2; TRBD1 matches 9 bases. Germline V gene data show CDR1 as ENHRY and CDR2 as SYGVKD. This CDR3 contains 15 residues. The CDR3 DNA is TGTGCCAGCAGTGAAAAGACAGGGGGATTCTATGGCTACACCTTC. Its protein product is CASSEKTGGFYGYTF.

J is TRBJ2-5 and V is TRBV29-1, with D perhaps TRBD1 or TRBD2 (5 bases each). V was cut by 7 bases and J by 0 bases, with 15 bases left in between. This CDR3 region has 14 residues. Germline CDR1 SQVTM, CDR2 ANQGSEA. DNA for the CDR3: TGCAGCGCCGACAGCGGAGACCACCAAGAGACCCAGTACTTC. Translation gives CSADSGDHQETQYF.

There are many counts of this clonotype. This chain connects TRBV9 to TRBJ2-7; TRBD1 matches 7 bases. J was trimmed by 6 bases and V by 3 bases; bases with no gene match: 9. CDR1 is SGDLS, CDR2 YYNGEE, per germline. The CDR3 is made up of 14 amino acids. The CDR3: CASSEQGRGGEQYF. CDR3 coding DNA: TGTGCCAGCAGCGAACAGGGGAGAGGTGGCGAGCAGTACTTC.

The rearrangement uses TRBV9 and TRBJ2-7, with D hard to call. This CDR3 region has 14 residues. V was trimmed by 3 bases and J by 0 bases, leaving 10 bases between them. CDR1 is SGDLS and CDR2 is YYNGEE in the germline V gene. In DNA, the CDR3 is TGTGCCAGCAGCGAGGGATTGTTCTCCTACGAGCAGTACTTC. Translating it yields CASSEGLFSYEQYF. Full variable domain (missing parts from reference TRBV9 and TRBJ2-7): DSGVTQTPKHLITATGQRVTLRCSPRSGDLSVYWYQQSLDQGLQFLIQYYNGEERAKGNILERFSAQQFPDLHSELNLSSLELGDSALYFCASSEGLFSYEQYFGPGTRLTVT.

The chain carries TRBV20-1 and TRBJ2-7; 8 positions agree with TRBD1. This CDR3 has 12 amino acids. V was pared by 8 bases and J by 0 bases, with 3 bases of the junction left unmatched. The germline V gene encodes CDR1 DFQATT and CDR2 SNEGSKA (reference sequence). The DNA of the CDR3 is TGCAGTCTACAGGGGGGCTCCTACGAGCAGTACTTC. Its protein product is CSLQGGSYEQYF.

This clonotype was recorded at least ten times. This chain links TRBV10-3 with TRBJ1-4; D not certain. V was cut by 0 bases and J by 5 bases, with 4 bases left in between. The CDR3 has 13 residues. The germline V gene has CDR1 ENHRY and CDR2 SYGVKD. The chain's CDR3 is CAISESKNEKLFF. Here the CDR3 DNA reads TGTGCCATCAGTGAGTCGAAGAATGAAAAACTGTTTTTT.

The rearrangement joins TRBV7-3 to TRBJ1-4, with D hard to call. V was pared by 6 bases and J by 10 bases, with 15 bases between. CDR3 size: 13 residues. CDR1 SGHTA and CDR2 FQGTGA come from the germline V gene. The CDR3 is CASRGEGTGKLFF. In DNA form, the CDR3 reads TGTGCCAGCAGGGGCGAAGGCACGGGAAAACTGTTTTTT.

The table lists this clonotype with many counts. V gene TRBV29-1 combines with J gene TRBJ1-5; D unclear. The CDR3 sequence is 12 residues long. The ends were cut back, 3 bases at V and 3 bases at J, with 6 bases in the middle. Germline-derived CDR1 and CDR2 are SQVTM and ANQGSEA. The CDR3 nucleotides read TGCAGCGTTGAGTCGAACAATCAGCCCCAGCATTTT. Protein sequence: CSVESNNQPQHF.

This clonotype was found many times. The chain carries TRBV9 and TRBJ1-5; the match to TRBD1 covers 8 bases. This CDR3 has 16 amino acids. Germline assignment: CDR1 SGDLS and CDR2 YYNGEE. With V trimmed by 3 bases and J by 5 bases, 10 bases remained unmatched. The CDR3, as DNA: TGTGCCAGCAGCGCCGGCCCTGGACAGGGATATCAGCCCCAGCATTTT. Amino acid sequence: CASSAGPGQGYQPQHF.

This sequence joins TRBV20-1 and TRBJ1-2, with D maybe TRBD1 (5 bases). The CDR3 is made up of 15 amino acids. Trimming took 0 bases from V and 3 from J, leaving 14 bases between them. Looked up from germline, CDR1 is DFQATT and CDR2 is SNEGSKA (reference sequence). CDR3 nucleotides: TGCAGTGCTAGAGATCCCCTCGACAGCCACTATGGCTACACCTTC. This sequence encodes CSARDPLDSHYGYTF.

The chain is built from TRBV5-8 and TRBJ2-2, with D tentatively TRBD2 (5 bases). V lost 0 bases to trimming and J lost 9 bases, with 9 bases between them. CDR3 length: 13 residues. Per germline, CDR1 SGHTS and CDR2 YDEGEE. CDR3 in DNA: TGTGCCAGCAGCTTGGCGGGGTCGTGGGAGCTGTTTTTT. The encoded protein is CASSLAGSWELFF.

This clonotype was recorded many times. The chain couples TRBV7-8 to TRBJ2-5; no clear D gene. The V and J ends lost 8 bases and 0 bases respectively, with 13 bases between them. The CDR3 is made up of 14 amino acids. Germline-derived CDR1 and CDR2 are SGHVS and FQNEAQ. Here the CDR3 DNA reads TGTGCCAGCGCCCTGGCGGCGTACCAAGAGACCCAGTACTTC. Translated, it gives CASALAAYQETQYF.

At least ten counts were recorded for this clonotype. The chain combines TRBV7-8 with TRBJ2-2; D is uncertain. Germline V lookup: CDR1 SGHVS, CDR2 FQNEAQ. The V end lost 1 base, the J end lost 0 bases, and 9 bases lay between the germline ends. This CDR3 region has 16 residues. The CDR3 bases are TGTGCCAGCAGCTTAGTCGGCCGCTCGAACACCGGGGAGCTGTTTTTT. Translated, it gives CASSLVGRSNTGELFF.

Concerning this clonotype itself: One end of the junction is discordant with germline, which a read error may explain. The chain joins TRBV4-1 to TRBJ2-7; D not resolved. Germline V gene sequence: CDR1 MGHRA, CDR2 YSYEKL. The CDR3 sequence is 15 residues long. CDR3 in amino acids: CASSSLGIGPNEQYF. DNA of the CDR3: TGTGCCAGCAGCAGTCTTGGGATAGGCCCCAACGAGCAGTACTTC.

Regarding this clonotype: This may stem from a read error, because a much larger clone lies one nucleotide away. The chain uses TRBV5-1 and TRBJ2-7; D is perhaps TRBD1 or TRBD2 (5 bases each). Trimming shortened V by 3 bases and J by 4 bases, and 14 bases separated the two germline ends. There are 14 residues in the CDR3. CDR1 and CDR2 from the germline V gene are SGHRS and YFSETQ. CDR3 in amino acids: CASSSRDGRYEQYF. The DNA for the CDR3 is TGCGCCAGCAGCTCCCGGGACGGGCGTTACGAGCAGTACTTC.

Notes on this clonotype: A read error may produce the germline difference seen at one junction end. The chain couples TRBV13 to TRBJ2-3; tentatively, D is TRBD2 (7 bases). The CDR3 is made up of 13 amino acids. Germline V gene lookup returns CDR1 PRHDT and CDR2 FYEKMQ (reference sequence). The CDR3 nucleotides read TGTGCTAGCAGCCCGGGGGGCCCAGATACGCAGTATTTT. Protein: CASSPGGPDTQYF.

This chain joins TRBV11-2 and TRBJ2-7; unclear D gene. With 0 bases removed from V and 3 bases from J, the gap between germline ends came to 12 bases. The CDR3 has 15 amino acids. Looked up from germline, CDR1 is SGHAT and CDR2 is FQNNGV. The CDR3 bases are TGTGCCAGCAGCTTAGATAGGCAGGTCTTCTACGAGCAGTACTTC. It codes for CASSLDRQVFYEQYF. Filled out from reference TRBV11-2 and TRBJ2-7, the complete variable domain reads EAGVAQSPRYKIIEKRQSVAFWCNPISGHATLYWYQQILGQGPKLLIQFQNNGVVDDSQLPKDRFSAERLKGVDSTLKIQPAKLEDSAVYLCASSLDRQVFYEQYFGPGTRLTVT.

This clonotype was seen many times. This chain links TRBV24-1 with TRBJ2-5; D possibly corresponds to TRBD2 (6 bases). With 3 bases removed from V and 2 bases from J, the gap between germline ends came to 12 bases. The CDR3 spans 15 residues. Germline V gene data show CDR1 as KGHDR and CDR2 as SFDVKD. The DNA for the CDR3 is TGTGCCACCAGTGATGGGCTAGCGTTACAAGAGACCCAGTACTTC. Its protein product is CATSDGLALQETQYF.

This CDR3 is CASSRSGLADGTYEQYF. CDR3 nucleotides: TGTGCCAGCAGCCGATCTGGACTAGCGGACGGAACCTACGAGCAGTACTTC. The chain uses TRBV14 and TRBJ2-7, with TRBD2 matching over 10 bases. The CDR3 sequence is 17 residues long. Germline values: CDR1 SGHDN, CDR2 FVKESK. The V and J ends lost 4 bases and 2 bases, in that order; junction bases with no gene match: 11. Full variable domain (missing parts from reference TRBV14 and TRBJ2-7): EAGVTQFPSHSVIEKGQTVTLRCDPISGHDNLYWYRRVMGKEIKFLLHFVKESKQDESGMPNNRFLAERTGGTYSTLKVQPAELEDSGVYFCASSRSGLADGTYEQYFGPGTRLTVT.

This clonotype was detected once. A read error may explain this, as a much larger clone is one base away. V and J are TRBV7-2 and TRBJ2-5; D might be TRBD2 (6 bases). Between the trimmed V and J ends, which lost 4 bases and 2 bases, there was a span of 17 bases. CDR3 size: 16 residues. Germline V lookup: CDR1 SGHTA, CDR2 FQGNSA. CDR3 protein: CASSSGLPMRQETQYF. The DNA for the CDR3 is TGTGCCAGCAGCTCGGGACTCCCAATGAGGCAAGAGACCCAGTACTTC.

This clonotype showed up many times. This chain joins TRBV5-1 and TRBJ1-5; the match to TRBD1 covers 9 bases. Unmatched junction bases numbered 5, after V lost 5 bases and J lost 5 bases. The CDR3 loop spans 14 amino acids. Germline V gene lookup returns CDR1 SGHRS and CDR2 YFSETQ. DNA of the CDR3: TGCGCCAGCAGTCCCGGGACAGGGTATCAGCCCCAGCATTTT. This encodes CASSPGTGYQPQHF.

The gene calls are TRBV7-9 and TRBJ2-1, with 10 bases matching TRBD2. Germline V gene lookup returns CDR1 SEHNR and CDR2 FQNEAQ (reference sequence). The trim removed 2 bases at V and 7 bases at J, leaving 2 bases unmatched. The CDR3 extends over 14 amino acids. The CDR3, as DNA: TGTGCCAGCAGCTTAAGCGGGGGGGCTAATGAGCAGTTCTTC. It specifies CASSLSGGANEQFF.

Worth noting for this clonotype: At one end, the junction sequence differs from germline, possibly due to a read error. The chain is built from TRBV29-1 and TRBJ2-7, with 12 bases identical to TRBD2. The germline gives CDR1 SQVTM, CDR2 ANQGSEA. The CDR3 consists of 14 residues. This CDR3 is CSVDRLAGAYEQNF. For the CDR3, the DNA is TGCAGCGTTGACCGACTAGCGGGGGCCTACGAGCAGAACTTC.

This chain uses TRBV11-2 with TRBJ1-1; D unresolved. Germline V gene data show CDR1 as SGHAT and CDR2 as FQNNGV. The CDR3 runs 14 residues. The germline V and J ends were trimmed by 6 bases and 4 bases, with 15 bases remaining between them. DNA of the CDR3: TGTGCCAGCAGACGTCCGGAACGGTTCACTGAAGCTTTCTTT. Translating gives CASRRPERFTEAFF.

The table lists this clonotype with many counts. The rearrangement joins TRBV7-9 to TRBJ2-7, with 11 bases matching TRBD1. The length of the CDR3 is 14 residues. The V segment lost 5 bases and the J segment 5 bases; nucleotides outside the gene matches: 5. Per the germline V gene, CDR1 is SEHNR and CDR2 is FQNEAQ (reference sequence). CDR3 DNA sequence: TGTGCCAGCAGCAAGGGACAGGGGGTCGACGAGCAGTACTTC. This encodes CASSKGQGVDEQYF.